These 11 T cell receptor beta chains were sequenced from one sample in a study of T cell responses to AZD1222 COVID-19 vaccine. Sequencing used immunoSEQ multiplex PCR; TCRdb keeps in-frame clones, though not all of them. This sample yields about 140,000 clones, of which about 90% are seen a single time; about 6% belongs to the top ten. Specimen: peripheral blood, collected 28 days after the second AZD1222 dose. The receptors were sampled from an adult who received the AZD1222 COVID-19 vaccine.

Written as DNA, the CDR3 is TGTGCCAGCAGTTACTCGGACGGATACTATGGCTACACCTTC. Amino acids: CASSYSDGYYGYTF. The genes are TRBV6-6 and TRBJ1-2; no clear D. Trimming pared 0 bases from V and 3 bases from J, leaving 8 bases between. Germline assignment: CDR1 MNHNY and CDR2 SVGAGI (reference sequence). CDR3 length: 14 amino acids.

CDR3 DNA: TGTGCCAGTAGTCGAGCAGGAGACACAGGGTTGCGGGGCAATCAGCCCCAGCATTTT. Protein: CASSRAGDTGLRGNQPQHF. The chain links TRBV19 to TRBJ1-5; TRBD1 is a possible D gene (6 bases). Germline-derived CDR1 and CDR2 are LNHDA and SQIVND (reference sequence). Trimming took off 5 bases at V and 2 bases at J, with 25 bases between the two ends. There are 19 residues in the CDR3. The full variable domain, in which reference TRBV19 and TRBJ1-5 provide the parts outside the CDR3, is DGGITQSPKYLFRKEGQNVTLSCEQNLNHDAMYWYRQDPGQGLRLIYYSQIVNDFQKGDIAEGYSVSREKKESFPLTVTSAQKNPTAFYLCASSRAGDTGLRGNQPQHFGDGTRLSIL.

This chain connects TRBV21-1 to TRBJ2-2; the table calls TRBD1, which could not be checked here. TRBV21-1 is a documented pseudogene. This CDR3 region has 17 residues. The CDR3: CASSTRTGGLWPGELFF. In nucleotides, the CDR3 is TGTGCCAGCAGCACCCGGACAGGGGGATTGTGGCCCGGGGAGCTGTTTTTT.

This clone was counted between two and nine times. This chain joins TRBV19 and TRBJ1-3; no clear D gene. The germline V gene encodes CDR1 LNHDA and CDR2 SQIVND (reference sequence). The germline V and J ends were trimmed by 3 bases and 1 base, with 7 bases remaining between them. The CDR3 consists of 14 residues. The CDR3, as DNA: TGTGCCAGTAGTATGATGGCTTCTGGAAACACCATATATTTT. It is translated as CASSMMASGNTIYF.

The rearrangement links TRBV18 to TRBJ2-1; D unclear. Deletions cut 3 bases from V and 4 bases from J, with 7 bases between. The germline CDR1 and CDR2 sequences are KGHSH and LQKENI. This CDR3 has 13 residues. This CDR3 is CASSPNPYNEQFF. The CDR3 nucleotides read TGTGCCAGCTCACCTAACCCGTACAATGAGCAGTTCTTC.

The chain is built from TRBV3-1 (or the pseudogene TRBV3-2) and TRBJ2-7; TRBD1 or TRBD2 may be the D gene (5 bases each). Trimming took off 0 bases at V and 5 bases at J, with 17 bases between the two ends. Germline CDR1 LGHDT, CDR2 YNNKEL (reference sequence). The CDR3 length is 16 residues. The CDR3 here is CASSQDWRTPGHEQYF. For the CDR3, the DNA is TGTGCCAGCAGCCAAGATTGGAGGACGCCGGGGCACGAGCAGTACTTC.

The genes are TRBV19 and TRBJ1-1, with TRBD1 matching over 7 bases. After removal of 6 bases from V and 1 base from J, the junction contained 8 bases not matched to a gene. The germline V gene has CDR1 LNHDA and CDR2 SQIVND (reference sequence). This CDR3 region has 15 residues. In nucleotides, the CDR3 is TGTGCCAGTAGATATCCGGGACAGAGGAACACTGAAGCTTTCTTT. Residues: CASRYPGQRNTEAFF.

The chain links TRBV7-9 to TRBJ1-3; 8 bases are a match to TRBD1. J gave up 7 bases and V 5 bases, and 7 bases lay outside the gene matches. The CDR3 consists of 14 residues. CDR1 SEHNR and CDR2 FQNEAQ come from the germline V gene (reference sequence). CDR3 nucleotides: TGTGCCAGCAGCGTACAGGGGGTGGGGAACACCATATATTTT. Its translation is CASSVQGVGNTIYF.

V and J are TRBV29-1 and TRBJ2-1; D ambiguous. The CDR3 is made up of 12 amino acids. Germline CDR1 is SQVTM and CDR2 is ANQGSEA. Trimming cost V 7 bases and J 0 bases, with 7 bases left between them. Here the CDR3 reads CSGDSSYNEQFF. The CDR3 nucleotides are TGCAGCGGAGATAGCTCCTACAATGAGCAGTTCTTC.

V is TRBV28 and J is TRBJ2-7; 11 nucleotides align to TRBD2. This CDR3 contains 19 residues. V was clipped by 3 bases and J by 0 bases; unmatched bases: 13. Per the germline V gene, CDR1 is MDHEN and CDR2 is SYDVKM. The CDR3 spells CASSFLALAGGPSSYEQYF. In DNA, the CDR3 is TGTGCCAGCAGTTTTCTAGCTCTAGCGGGGGGACCAAGCTCCTACGAGCAGTACTTC.

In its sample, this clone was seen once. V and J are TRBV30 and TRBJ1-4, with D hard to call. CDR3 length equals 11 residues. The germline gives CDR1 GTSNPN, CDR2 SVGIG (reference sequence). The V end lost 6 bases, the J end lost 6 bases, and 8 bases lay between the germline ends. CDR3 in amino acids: CACHFYEKLFF. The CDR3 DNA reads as TGTGCCTGCCACTTTTATGAAAAACTGTTTTTT.